This T cell receptor (beta chain) was observed in a study of Ad26.COV2.S vaccination and SARS-CoV-2 variants. Study overall: As a participant in COV1001, the donor was in the Ad26.COV2.S trial arm.

As regards this clone: Its antigen is unknown.

This sample's treatment: some 20 received Ad26.COV2.S at low or high dose, single or two shots; roughly five received placebo; per-sample allocation not given. Sampling was done on day 63 after the first vaccine or placebo injection. Data came from immunoSEQ multiplex PCR; TCRdb stores just in-frame clones and leaves some out. Among about 320,000 clones, 85% were seen once, and the ten largest hold roughly 2%. The V gene's germline CDR1 is SGHDT and CDR2 YYEEEE. Trimming left V 3 bases short and J 5 bases short, with 18 bases between. The CDR3 loop spans 16 amino acids. Study observations and caveats: Recipients given vaccine exceeded placebo recipients in spike-specific TCR breadth. Reported findings describe substantial breadth in spike-specific CD8+ and CD4+ T cell responses following vaccination.

The chain combines TRBV5-6 with TRBJ2-1; possible D gene TRBD2, 6 bases. The material was peripheral blood, obtained in a trial of Ad26.COV2.S vaccine versus placebo. The TCR comes from a person between 18 and 65 years old who received the Ad26.COV2.S COVID-19 vaccine or a placebo. The CDR3 DNA reads as TGTGCCAGCAGCTCCCCCACGGGGGATAGACACAATGAGCAGTTCTTC. Amino acids: CASSSPTGDRHNEQFF. Full variable domain (remainder filled in from reference TRBV5-6 and TRBJ2-1): DAGVTQSPTHLIKTRGQQVTLRCSPKSGHDTVSWYQQALGQGPQFIFQYYEEEERQRGNFPDRFSGHQFPNYSSELNVNALLLGDSALYLCASSSPTGDRHNEQFFGPGTRLTVL.